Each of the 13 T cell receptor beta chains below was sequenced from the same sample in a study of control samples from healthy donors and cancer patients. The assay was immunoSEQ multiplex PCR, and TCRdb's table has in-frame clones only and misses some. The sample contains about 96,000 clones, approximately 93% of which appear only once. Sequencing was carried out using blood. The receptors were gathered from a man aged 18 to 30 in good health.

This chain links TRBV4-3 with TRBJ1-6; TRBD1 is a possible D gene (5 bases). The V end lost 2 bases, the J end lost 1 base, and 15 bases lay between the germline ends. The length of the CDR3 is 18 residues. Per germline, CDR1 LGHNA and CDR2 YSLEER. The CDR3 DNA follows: TGCGCCAGCAGCCAAATCAGGGAGCAGGAGTCCTATAATTCACCCCTCCACTTT. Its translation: CASSQIREQESYNSPLHF.

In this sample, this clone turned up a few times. CDR3 nucleotides: TGTGCCAGCTCACCTATAGACAGGGGGCATCAGCCCCAGCATTTT. Its translation is CASSPIDRGHQPQHF. V usage is TRBV18 and J usage is TRBJ1-5; the match to TRBD1 covers 10 bases. This CDR3 contains 15 residues. CDR1 is KGHSH and CDR2 is LQKENI in the germline V gene. After removal of 3 bases from V and 5 bases from J, the junction contained 4 bases not matched to a gene.

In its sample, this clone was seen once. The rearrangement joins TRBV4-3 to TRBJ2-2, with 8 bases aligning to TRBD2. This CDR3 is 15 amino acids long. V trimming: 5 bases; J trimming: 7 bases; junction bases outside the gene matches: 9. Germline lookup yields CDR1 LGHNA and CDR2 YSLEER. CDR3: CASSAREGRGGELFF. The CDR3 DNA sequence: TGCGCCAGCAGCGCCCGGGAGGGCCGGGGCGGGGAGCTGTTTTTT.

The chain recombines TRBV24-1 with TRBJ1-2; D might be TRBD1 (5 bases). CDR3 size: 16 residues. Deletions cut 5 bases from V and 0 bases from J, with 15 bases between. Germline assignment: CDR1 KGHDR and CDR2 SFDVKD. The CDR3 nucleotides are TGTGCCACCAGTGGTCGGGGCCCAGACTCTAACTATGGCTACACCTTC. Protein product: CATSGRGPDSNYGYTF.

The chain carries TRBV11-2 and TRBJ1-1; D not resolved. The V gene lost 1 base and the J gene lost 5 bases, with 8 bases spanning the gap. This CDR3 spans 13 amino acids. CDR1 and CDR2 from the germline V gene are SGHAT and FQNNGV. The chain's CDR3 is CASSLALRTEAFF. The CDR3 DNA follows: TGTGCCAGCAGCTTAGCCCTAAGGACTGAAGCTTTCTTT. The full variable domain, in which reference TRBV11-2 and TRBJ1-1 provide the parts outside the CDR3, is EAGVAQSPRYKIIEKRQSVAFWCNPISGHATLYWYQQILGQGPKLLIQFQNNGVVDDSQLPKDRFSAERLKGVDSTLKIQPAKLEDSAVYLCASSLALRTEAFFGQGTRLTVV.

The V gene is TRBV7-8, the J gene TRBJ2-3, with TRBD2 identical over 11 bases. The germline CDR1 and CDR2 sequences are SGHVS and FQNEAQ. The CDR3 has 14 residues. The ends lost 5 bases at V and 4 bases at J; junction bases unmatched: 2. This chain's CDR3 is CASSKLAGADTQYF. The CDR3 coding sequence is TGTGCCAGCAGCAAACTAGCGGGGGCAGATACGCAGTATTTT.

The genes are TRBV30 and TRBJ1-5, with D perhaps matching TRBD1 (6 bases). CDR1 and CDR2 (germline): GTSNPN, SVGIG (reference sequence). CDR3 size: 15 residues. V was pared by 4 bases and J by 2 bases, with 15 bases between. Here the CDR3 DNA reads TGTGCCTGGACCTCCGGGGCAGGGGGCAATCAGCCCCAGCATTTT. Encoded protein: CAWTSGAGGNQPQHF.

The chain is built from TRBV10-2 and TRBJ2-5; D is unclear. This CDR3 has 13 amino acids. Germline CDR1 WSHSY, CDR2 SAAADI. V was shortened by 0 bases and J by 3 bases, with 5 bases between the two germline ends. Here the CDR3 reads CASSESSKETQYF. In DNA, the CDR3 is TGCGCCAGCAGTGAGTCCAGCAAAGAGACCCAGTACTTC.

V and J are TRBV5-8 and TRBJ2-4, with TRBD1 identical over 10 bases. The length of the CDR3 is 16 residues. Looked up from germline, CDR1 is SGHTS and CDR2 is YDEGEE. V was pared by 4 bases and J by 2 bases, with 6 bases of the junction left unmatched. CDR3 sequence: CASSVGQGVSKNIQYF. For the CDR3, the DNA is TGTGCCAGCAGCGTCGGACAGGGGGTATCCAAAAACATTCAGTACTTC.

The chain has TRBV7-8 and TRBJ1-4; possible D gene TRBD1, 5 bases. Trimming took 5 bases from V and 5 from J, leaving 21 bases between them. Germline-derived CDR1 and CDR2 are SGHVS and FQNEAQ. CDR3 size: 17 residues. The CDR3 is CASSPKFRRDGNEKLFF. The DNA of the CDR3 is TGTGCCAGCAGCCCTAAATTCCGCAGGGACGGGAATGAAAAACTGTTTTTT.

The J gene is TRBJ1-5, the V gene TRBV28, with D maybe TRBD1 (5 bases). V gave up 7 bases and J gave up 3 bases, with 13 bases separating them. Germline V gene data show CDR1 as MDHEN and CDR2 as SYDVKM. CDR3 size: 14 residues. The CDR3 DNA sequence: TGTGCCAGCAAAACCCCCAGGGTCAATCAGCCCCAGCATTTT. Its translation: CASKTPRVNQPQHF.

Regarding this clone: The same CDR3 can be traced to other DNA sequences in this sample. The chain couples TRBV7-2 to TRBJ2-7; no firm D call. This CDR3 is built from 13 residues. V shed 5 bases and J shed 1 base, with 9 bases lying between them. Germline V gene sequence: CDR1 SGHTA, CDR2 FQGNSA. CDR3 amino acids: CASSLKGSYEQYF. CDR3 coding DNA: TGTGCCAGCAGCCTAAAGGGTTCCTACGAGCAGTACTTC.

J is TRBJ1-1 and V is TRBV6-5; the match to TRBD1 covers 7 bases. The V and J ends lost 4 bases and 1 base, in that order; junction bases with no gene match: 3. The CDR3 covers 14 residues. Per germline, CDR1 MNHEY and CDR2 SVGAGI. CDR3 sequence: CASSLTGENTEAFF. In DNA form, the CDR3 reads TGTGCCAGCAGTTTAACAGGGGAGAACACTGAAGCTTTCTTT.